These 21 T cell receptor beta chains were sequenced from one sample in a study of blood T cells in healthy people across ages. Then a second PCR, running roughly 6 to 11 cycles, was carried out with a sample-barcoded 5' primer and a J-beta primer mix. TCRdb called the 5' RACE reads again in MiXCR, with one record for every CDR3 protein. The repertoire holds approximately 800,000 distinct CDR3 sequences, with more than 55% as singletons. The sample was blood. The origin of the receptors is a man aged 40-49 years in good health.

This clonotype has only a few counts. The gene calls are TRBV7-2 and TRBJ2-3; D uncertain. The CDR3 has 12 residues. CDR1 SGHTA and CDR2 FQGNSA come from the germline V gene. V lost 5 bases to trimming and J lost 2 bases, with 5 bases between them. CDR3 coding DNA: TGTGCCAGCAGCATGAACACAGATACGCAGTATTTT. Protein: CASSMNTDTQYF.

V gene TRBV20-1 combines with J gene TRBJ2-4; 13 bases match TRBD2. This CDR3 has 18 residues. Looked up from germline, CDR1 is DFQATT and CDR2 is SNEGSKA (reference sequence). V lost 3 bases and J lost 0; bases outside the gene matches: 8. The CDR3 DNA follows: TGCAGTGCTAGCGAGGGACTAGCGGGGTCGCTAGCCAAAAACATTCAGTACTTC. Translated: CSASEGLAGSLAKNIQYF.

The rearrangement links TRBV11-2 to TRBJ1-2, with TRBD1 matching over 9 bases. The germline gives CDR1 SGHAT, CDR2 FQNNGV. The CDR3 is 16 residues long. The V and J ends lost 3 bases and 5 bases, in that order; junction bases with no gene match: 10. This CDR3 reads CASSFAGTGRYYGYTF. Here the CDR3 DNA reads TGTGCCAGCAGCTTTGCCGGGACAGGGCGTTATTATGGCTACACCTTC.

The CDR3 bases are TGTGCCAGCAGTCTATACCGCGGGTCTCGTCCTGGGGCCAACGTCCTGACTTTC. This translates into CASSLYRGSRPGANVLTF. J is TRBJ2-6 and V is TRBV27, with D perhaps TRBD2 (5 bases). V shed 5 bases and J shed 2 bases, with 19 bases lying between them. The CDR3 totals 18 residues. CDR1 is MNHEY, CDR2 SMNVEV, per germline (reference sequence). The entire variable domain, with the rest obtained from reference TRBV27 and TRBJ2-6, is as follows: EAQVTQNPRYLITVTGKKLTVTCSQNMNHEYMSWYRQDPGLGLRQIYYSMNVEVTDKGDVPEGYKVSRKEKRNFPLILESPSPNQTSLYFCASSLYRGSRPGANVLTFGAGSRLTVL.

This chain links TRBV27 with TRBJ1-4; a weak D match, TRBD1 (5 bases). V lost 4 bases and J lost 14, with 17 bases in between. This CDR3 spans 13 amino acids. The germline V gene encodes CDR1 MNHEY and CDR2 SMNVEV (reference sequence). The CDR3 region has the DNA TGTGCCAGCAGTTGGCAGGGTGCAGATAGGCTGTTTTTT. This encodes CASSWQGADRLFF.

The rearrangement joins TRBV6-1 to TRBJ1-5, with TRBD1 identical over 7 bases. Germline-derived CDR1 and CDR2 are MNHNS and SASEGT. J was trimmed by 6 bases and V by 8 bases; bases with no gene match: 7. CDR3 size: 13 residues. DNA for the CDR3: TGTGCCAGCGACAGGGAGGTTAGTCAGCCCCAGCATTTT. It codes for CASDREVSQPQHF.

Only a few counts were recorded for this clonotype. This chain connects TRBV12-3 or TRBV12-4 to TRBJ2-2, with D perhaps TRBD1 (6 bases). V was pared by 6 bases and J by 7 bases, with 9 bases between. This CDR3 contains 12 residues. The CDR3 sequence is CASSIRGGELFF. CDR3 DNA: TGTGCCAGCAGCATCAGGGGCGGGGAGCTGTTTTTT.

The table lists this clonotype with a few counts. The chain joins TRBV9 to TRBJ2-4, with D possibly TRBD1 on 6 matching bases. This CDR3 spans 19 amino acids. Per the germline V gene, CDR1 is SGDLS and CDR2 is YYNGEE. Trimming pared 3 bases from V and 0 bases from J, leaving 22 bases between. The CDR3 sequence: CASSASGTPGFIAKNIQYF. The CDR3 DNA reads TGTGCCAGCAGCGCCTCCGGGACACCAGGATTTATAGCCAAAAACATTCAGTACTTC.

The chain combines TRBV3-1 with TRBJ2-1; perhaps TRBD2 as D (5 bases). V was pared by 4 bases and J by 9 bases, with 16 bases between. Germline V gene sequence: CDR1 LGHDT, CDR2 YNNKEL (reference sequence). This CDR3 region has 14 residues. Here the CDR3 reads CASSPVRGSGEQFF. The CDR3 DNA follows: TGTGCCAGCAGCCCCGTCCGGGGATCGGGTGAGCAGTTCTTC.

The genes are TRBV7-6 and TRBJ2-3; D unresolved. Trimming stripped 4 bases from V and 2 bases from J, with 16 bases between. This CDR3 has 16 amino acids. Germline assignment: CDR1 SGHVS and CDR2 FNYEAQ. Written as DNA, the CDR3 is TGTGCCAGCAGCTCCATCCGGGCCGAGGACACAGATACGCAGTATTTT. It is translated as CASSSIRAEDTDTQYF.

The chain joins TRBV30 to TRBJ1-2; D might be TRBD1 (5 bases). From germline, CDR1 is GTSNPN and CDR2 SVGIG (reference sequence). The CDR3 extends over 13 amino acids. The V end was cut by 1 base, the J end by 4 bases, with 10 bases between. Here the CDR3 reads CAWSGQSAYGYTF. CDR3 DNA sequence: TGTGCCTGGAGTGGACAGTCCGCCTATGGCTACACCTTC.

This clonotype was seen a handful of times. The chain has TRBV7-2 and TRBJ1-2, with TRBD1 matching over 7 bases. The CDR3 has 15 amino acids. CDR1 and CDR2 from the germline V gene are SGHTA and FQGNSA. V shed 3 bases and J 6 bases; nucleotides not matched to a gene: 10. The CDR3 region is CASSFQLGTADGYTF. Here the CDR3 DNA reads TGTGCCAGCAGCTTTCAACTCGGGACAGCAGATGGCTACACCTTC.

V gene TRBV3-1 combines with J gene TRBJ2-1, with 11 bases aligning to TRBD2. V was pared by 1 base and J by 8 bases, with 13 bases of the junction left unmatched. CDR3 size: 18 residues. Germline V gives CDR1 LGHDT, CDR2 YNNKEL (reference sequence). The CDR3 nucleotides read TGTGCCAGCAGCCAAGCCCCGGCAACTAGCGGGGGTCAGGATGAGCAGTTCTTC. It yields the protein CASSQAPATSGGQDEQFF.

The chain joins TRBV2 to TRBJ2-7, with 8 bases aligning to TRBD1. V shed 10 bases, J shed 2 bases, and the junction held 10 bases outside the gene matches. The CDR3 runs to 14 residues. The germline V gene has CDR1 SNHLY and CDR2 FYNNEI. The CDR3 protein is CATQDRAAPYEQYF. The DNA for the CDR3 is TGTGCCACCCAGGACAGGGCGGCTCCCTACGAGCAGTACTTC.

The V gene is TRBV28, the J gene TRBJ2-6; D possibly corresponds to TRBD2 (5 bases). CDR3 length: 16 amino acids. CDR1 and CDR2 (germline): MDHEN, SYDVKM. V lost 6 bases, J lost 0 bases, and 12 bases lay in between. As DNA, the CDR3 is TGTGCCAGCAGATCGGGGATCGGCTCTGGGGCCAACGTCCTGACTTTC. It yields the protein CASRSGIGSGANVLTF. Drawing the rest from reference TRBV28 and TRBJ2-6, the complete variable domain is DVKVTQSSRYLVKRTGEKVFLECVQDMDHENMFWYRQDPGLGLRLIYFSYDVKMKEKGDIPEGYSVSREKKERFSLILESASTNQTSMYLCASRSGIGSGANVLTFGAGSRLTVL.

The chain uses TRBV2 and TRBJ2-3; either TRBD1 or TRBD2 may fit D (6 bases each). The CDR3 runs 15 residues. The V end was cut by 3 bases, the J end by 5 bases, with 15 bases between. Germline CDR1 SNHLY, CDR2 FYNNEI. The CDR3 bases are TGTGCCAGCAGTGAGTTGAGGGGGGCCTTAGATACGCAGTATTTT. This sequence encodes CASSELRGALDTQYF.

This clonotype was picked up a small number of times. This chain links TRBV6-1 with TRBJ1-2; no firm D call. Germline V gene data show CDR1 as MNHNS and CDR2 as SASEGT. The CDR3 covers 14 residues. V lost 1 base and J lost 4, with 10 bases in between. This chain's CDR3 is CASSEGGSLYGYTF. DNA of the CDR3: TGTGCCAGCAGTGAAGGAGGCAGTCTCTATGGCTACACCTTC.

This clonotype was seen only once. This chain joins TRBV29-1 and TRBJ1-5; D ambiguous. The germline V and J ends were trimmed by 0 bases and 6 bases, with 9 bases remaining between them. There are 13 residues in the CDR3. CDR1 SQVTM and CDR2 ANQGSEA come from the germline V gene. The CDR3: CSVEESPGQPQHF. The CDR3 region has the DNA TGCAGCGTTGAAGAAAGCCCGGGTCAGCCCCAGCATTTT.

This clonotype was counted once. The chain uses TRBV29-1 and TRBJ2-5; the D gene is possibly TRBD2 (7 bases). The V and J ends lost 2 bases and 11 bases respectively, with 21 bases between them. CDR1 and CDR2 (germline): SQVTM, ANQGSEA. The CDR3 runs 14 residues. The CDR3 DNA is TGCAGCGTTGAATCCGGGGGGCCCCACAATGAGCAGTACTTC. This codes for CSVESGGPHNEQYF.

The chain uses TRBV12-3 or TRBV12-4 and TRBJ2-5; no reliable D call. CDR3 length equals 14 residues. The V end lost 6 bases, the J end lost 3 bases, and 14 bases lay between the germline ends. CDR3 sequence (DNA): TGTGCCAGCAGCTCCGCTTATGGAAAAGAGACCCAGTACTTC. It codes for CASSSAYGKETQYF.

This rearrangement joins TRBV24-1 to TRBJ1-1, with no clear D. Germline CDR1 is KGHDR and CDR2 is SFDVKD. Trimming shortened V by 8 bases and J by 0 bases, and 9 bases separated the two germline ends. The length of the CDR3 is 13 residues. The CDR3 sequence: CATMGRLNTEAFF. In DNA form, the CDR3 reads TGTGCCACCATGGGCAGACTGAACACTGAAGCTTTCTTT.